At least ten counts were recorded for the clone carrying this T cell receptor (beta chain). Antigen unknown. This record comes from a study of T cells in Graves' hyperthyroidism and ophthalmopathy. Amplification yielded TCR beta CDR3 regions, with RNA transcripts as the source. The primer set for the first-round RT-PCR of the TCR CDR3 was HTBI. MiXCR, applied by TCRdb to the multiplex PCR reads, yields one record per CDR3 protein. Of roughly 530,000 distinct CDR3 sequences in the sample, 17% were seen once. Study observations and caveats: Ophthalmopathy, which appeared later, was predicted by the model a median about 6 months before onset.

CDR1 and CDR2 (germline): LNHNV, YYDKDF (reference sequence). V was pared by 0 bases and J by 6 bases, with 6 bases between. The CDR3 covers 12 residues. This TCR was recovered from a young woman with Graves' ophthalmopathy. The sequencing sample was made of blood. The chain carries TRBV15 and TRBJ2-7; D unclear. CDR3 nucleotides: TGTGCCACCAGCAGAGATTTGGGCGAGCAGTACTTC. Amino acids: CATSRDLGEQYF.